A selection of T cell receptor beta chains follows, all from one sample in a study of shared clonotypes between healthy human individuals. TCRdb's copy holds only in-frame clones and misses some; the assay was immunoSEQ multiplex PCR. The repertoire has about 2 million clones, roughly 95% of them found once; the top ten carry 1.2%. What was sequenced was naive CD8+ T cells sorted from blood. The receptors were sampled from a man aged 18 to 35 in good health. The CDR3 runs from the conserved cysteine through the conserved F or W. The D gene is left open where the match is weak. Rows may omit the clone size; those that give it use once, few, many or a size class.

.,TRBJ1-2,.,TRBV6-5,TGTGCCAGCACCTCGGGGGCCCCCAGCTATGGCTACACCTTC,CASTSGAPSYGYTF
.,TRBJ2-3,.,TRBV9,TGTGCCAGCAGCGTTATAGCGGCCACAGATACGCAGTATTTT,CASSVIAATDTQYF
.,TRBJ2-2,.,TRBV25-1,TGTGCCAGCAGTGACGAGCGCATATTCCCTGGCGGGGAGCTGTTTTTT,CASSDERIFPGGELFF
.,TRBJ2-5,.,TRBV7-9,TGTGCCAGCAGCCCCGGCCCCCAAGAGACCCAGTACTTC,CASSPGPQETQYF
TRBD2,TRBJ2-2,.,TRBV11-2,TGTGCCAGCAGCTTGACGGGAGGGCCCCCCGGGGAGCTGTTTTTT,CASSLTGGPPGELFF
.,TRBJ1-1,.,TRBV29-1,TGCAGCGTTCTCGGGGGCGAGGTGTACACTGAAGCTTTCTTT,CSVLGGEVYTEAFF
TRBD2,TRBJ2-1,once,TRBV5-6,TGTGCCAGCAGCTCCCCAACTAGCGGGGATAACAATGAGCAGTTCTTC,CASSSPTSGDNNEQFF
.,TRBJ2-1,.,TRBV6-6,TGTGCCAGCAGTTACGCGGACAGAATCCATGAGCAGTTCTTC,CASSYADRIHEQFF
.,TRBJ2-7,.,TRBV7-9,TGTGCCGGGGGTGGGAAACTACAGGGTCTATTTGACTACGAGCAGTACTTC,CAGGGKLQGLFDYEQYF
TRBD2,TRBJ2-5,.,TRBV7-2,TGTGCCAGCAGCCTCCTGCTAGCGGGGCGAGAGACCCAGTACTTC,CASSLLLAGRETQYF
TRBD2,TRBJ2-5,.,TRBV2,TGTGCCAGCACTAAAGGACTAGCGGGCGGGGAAGAGACCCAGTACTTC,CASTKGLAGGEETQYF
TRBD1,TRBJ1-3,.,TRBV6-6,TGTGCCAGCAGAGGGACAGACGACTCTGGAAACACCATATATTTT,CASRGTDDSGNTIYF
TRBD1,TRBJ1-1,.,TRBV27,TGTGCCAGCACCCTGACAGGGTCGACCACTGAAGCTTTCTTT,CASTLTGSTTEAFF
TRBD2,TRBJ2-5,once,TRBV2,TGTGCCAGCAGGGGGACCGCTAGCGGACAAGAGACCCAGTACTTC,CASRGTASGQETQYF
.,TRBJ2-1,.,TRBV5-1,TGCGCCAGCAGCTTGGTCCTAGGATCCTACAATGAGCAGTTCTTC,CASSLVLGSYNEQFF
.,TRBJ2-2,.,TRBV7-9,TGTGCCAGCAGCCCCCCCCTAAACACCGGGGAGCTGTTTTTT,CASSPPLNTGELFF
.,TRBJ2-7,.,TRBV6-5,TGTGCCAGCAGTCCCCTCGAGGGGGGGGTCCACGAGCAGTACTTC,CASSPLEGGVHEQYF
.,TRBJ2-3,.,TRBV27,TGTGCCAGCAGTCCGTTGGACAGCACAGATACGCAGTATTTT,CASSPLDSTDTQYF
.,TRBJ2-7,.,TRBV5-1,TGCGCCAGCAGCTTTGTGCGGGACTCCTACGAGCAGTACTTC,CASSFVRDSYEQYF
TRBD1,TRBJ2-3,.,TRBV10-2,TGCGCCAGCAGTGAAGCCACAGGGGCCAGCACAGATACGCAGTATTTT,CASSEATGASTDTQYF
TRBD2,TRBJ2-1,.,TRBV5-6,TGTGCCAGCAGCTTGGGCCCCAAGCGGGGGGGAATCGGCGAGCAGTTCTTC,CASSLGPKRGGIGEQFF
TRBD1,TRBJ2-2,.,TRBV9,TGTGCCAGCAGCGTACAGGGGGCCGACACCGGGGAGCTGTTTTTT,CASSVQGADTGELFF
TRBD2,TRBJ2-1,once,TRBV7-3,TGTGCCAGCAGCTCGGGACTAGCCGACTACAATGAGCAGTTCTTC,CASSSGLADYNEQFF
TRBD1,TRBJ2-7,.,TRBV29-1,TGCAGCGTTGAAGTTATCGGACAGGCAACCTACGAGCAGTACTTC,CSVEVIGQATYEQYF
.,TRBJ1-1,.,TRBV27,TGTGCCAGCAGTCCTTCCGTGACCGTTACTGAAGCTTTCTTT,CASSPSVTVTEAFF
.,TRBJ2-6,.,TRBV11-2,TGTGCCAGCAGCTTAGACTCCCGGACCTCTGGGGCCAACGTCCTGACTTTC,CASSLDSRTSGANVLTF
.,TRBJ2-2,.,TRBV7-9,TGTGCCAGCAGCTTAGCAGGAGTGCAAGTGGAGCTGTTTTTT,CASSLAGVQVELFF
.,TRBJ2-7,.,TRBV27,TGTGCCAGCAGAGACAGGTTTGACTCCTACGAGCAGTACTTC,CASRDRFDSYEQYF
.,TRBJ2-7,.,TRBV28,TGTGCCAGTTGTCCCCGGTACGGAGCCGAGCAGTACTTC,CASCPRYGAEQYF
TRBD1,TRBJ1-1,.,TRBV5-4,TGTGCCAGCAGCTCCCCCGGACAGGACACTGAAGCTTTCTTT,CASSSPGQDTEAFF
.,TRBJ2-7,.,TRBV28,TGTGCCAGCAGTCCCTTAGACAGGATAGGCGAGCAGTACTTC,CASSPLDRIGEQYF
TRBD2,TRBJ2-7,.,TRBV29-1,TGCAGCGTTGTACCGGCGGGGGCCTACGAGCAGTACTTC,CSVVPAGAYEQYF
TRBD1,TRBJ1-2,.,TRBV7-9,TGTGCCAGCAGCTTATCCCGGGGACAGGGTGTCTATGGCTACACCTTC,CASSLSRGQGVYGYTF
.,TRBJ2-5,.,TRBV27,TGTGCCAGCAGTTCCACCGACAGTAGACAAGAGACCCAGTACTTC,CASSSTDSRQETQYF
.,TRBJ2-2,once,TRBV9,TGTGCCAGCAGCACCGGGGAGCAGGGGCGGACCGGGGAGCTGTTTTTT,CASSTGEQGRTGELFF
.,TRBJ2-3,.,TRBV10-2,TGCGCCAGCAGTGAACTTCGGCAGGGCACAGATACGCAGTATTTT,CASSELRQGTDTQYF
.,TRBJ2-5,.,TRBV25-1,TGTGCCAGCAGTGAAACCGGGGTCCAAGAGACCCAGTACTTC,CASSETGVQETQYF
.,TRBJ2-1,.,TRBV27,TGTGCCAGCAGTTTACGGGGGCCCCCTACAAGTGAGCAGTTCTTC,CASSLRGPPTSEQFF
.,TRBJ1-6,.,TRBV7-8,TGTGCCAGCAGCCTAGAGCTTCAGGAGGTGGGGTCTAATTCACCCCTCCACTTT,CASSLELQEVGSNSPLHF
TRBD2,TRBJ2-7,.,TRBV27,TGTGCCAGCAGTCCGAGCGGGAGGGCCTACGAGCAGTACTTC,CASSPSGRAYEQYF